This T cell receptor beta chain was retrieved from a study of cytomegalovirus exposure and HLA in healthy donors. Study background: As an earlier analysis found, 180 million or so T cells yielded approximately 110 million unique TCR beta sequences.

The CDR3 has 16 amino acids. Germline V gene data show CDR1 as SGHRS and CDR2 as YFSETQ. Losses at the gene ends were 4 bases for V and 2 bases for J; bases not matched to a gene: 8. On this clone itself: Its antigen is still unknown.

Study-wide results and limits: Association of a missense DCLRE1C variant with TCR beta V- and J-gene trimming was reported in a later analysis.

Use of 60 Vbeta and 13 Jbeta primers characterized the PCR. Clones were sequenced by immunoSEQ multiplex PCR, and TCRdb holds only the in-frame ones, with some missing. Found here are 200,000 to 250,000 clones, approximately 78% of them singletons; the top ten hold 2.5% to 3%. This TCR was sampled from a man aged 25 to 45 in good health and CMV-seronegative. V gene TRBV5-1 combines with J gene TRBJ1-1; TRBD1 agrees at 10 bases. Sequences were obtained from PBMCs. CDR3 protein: CASSNGQGVRNTEAFF. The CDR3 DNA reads TGCGCCAGCAGCAATGGACAGGGGGTTAGAAACACTGAAGCTTTCTTT.